This TCR beta chain was observed in a study of shared T cell receptors in the human thymus. The V gene lost 3 bases and the J gene lost 2 bases, with 4 bases spanning the gap. CDR1 is WSHSY and CDR2 is SAAADI in the germline V gene. The CDR3 is made up of 12 amino acids. Produced via immunoSEQ multiplex PCR; TCRdb's table is partial and in-frame only. The table includes hundreds of thousands of clones, more than 75% detected once. The same data also went into a second study, on human thymus T cells. Turning to that study: Reports from related research described highly overlapping thymic repertoires among unrelated individuals.

The sample comprised thymocytes. The clonotype originates from a boy under two years old with a congenital heart defect. The chain carries TRBV10-2 and TRBJ1-2, with D unresolved. CDR3 sequence (DNA): TGCGCCAGCAGTGAACAAAACTATGGCTACACCTTC. Its translation: CASSEQNYGYTF.